Listed below are T cell receptor beta chains from one sample, sequenced in a study of cytomegalovirus exposure and HLA in healthy donors. Sequenced by immunoSEQ multiplex PCR; TCRdb stores in-frame clones only, minus some. The sample has around 150,000 clones; nearly 80% are singletons. What was sequenced was PBMCs. Receptor source: a woman aged 40 to 49 in good health and CMV-seronegative. The CDR3 runs from the conserved cysteine through the conserved F or W. A D gene is named only where the DNA matches it firmly. Clone size, where shown, is once, few, many, or a class for clones that have expanded.

TRBV7-6	TRBJ2-7	NA	NA	CASSYRDSDYEQYF	TGTGCCAGCAGCTACCGGGACTCCGACTACGAGCAGTACTTC
TRBV27	TRBJ2-1	NA	few	CASKRLYSGNEQFF	TGTGCCAGCAAACGTCTCTACTCGGGGAATGAGCAGTTCTTC
TRBV18	TRBJ1-4	NA	NA	CASSPRTLGPATNEKLFF	TGTGCCAGCTCACCAAGAACCTTGGGGCCTGCAACTAATGAAAAACTGTTTTTT
TRBV5-1	TRBJ2-3	TRBD1	NA	CASSGTYRGAGTDTQYF	TGCGCCAGCAGCGGAACGTACAGGGGAGCGGGCACAGATACGCAGTATTTT
TRBV7-8	TRBJ1-2	TRBD1	once	CASSSGGPGYTF	TGTGCCAGCAGCTCAGGGGGGCCCGGCTACACCTTC
TRBV27	TRBJ2-5	TRBD1	NA	CASSPQGYGETQYF	TGTGCCAGCAGCCCACAGGGGTACGGGGAGACCCAGTACTTC
TRBV20-1	TRBJ2-2	NA	NA	CSASRGEELFF	TGCAGTGCTAGCAGGGGCGAGGAGCTGTTTTTT
TRBV6-5	TRBJ2-3	NA	NA	CATSRRGATTDTQYF	TGTGCCACCTCCCGACGGGGGGCCACGACAGATACGCAGTATTTT
TRBV5-1	TRBJ2-5	TRBD2	NA	CASRRGGYQETQYF	TGCGCCAGCAGACGCGGGGGGTACCAAGAGACCCAGTACTTC
TRBV4-2	TRBJ2-5	NA	few	CASSQEKSRGGRETQYF	TGTGCCAGCAGCCAAGAAAAGTCCCGGGGAGGAAGGGAGACCCAGTACTTC
TRBV6-1	TRBJ2-7	NA	NA	CASREGHLHYEQYF	TGTGCCAGCAGGGAGGGTCATCTGCACTACGAGCAGTACTTC
TRBV9	TRBJ1-3	NA	NA	CASSVNRVFSGNTIYF	TGTGCCAGCAGCGTAAACAGGGTTTTCTCTGGAAACACCATATATTTT
TRBV4-1	TRBJ2-1	NA	NA	CASSPPRGQGYNEQFF	TGCGCCAGCAGCCCCCCCAGGGGTCAAGGCTACAATGAGCAGTTCTTC
TRBV29-1	TRBJ2-4	NA	NA	CSVLTVGDLAKNIQYF	TGCAGCGTTCTAACTGTCGGGGATTTAGCCAAAAACATTCAGTACTTC
TRBV28	TRBJ1-5	TRBD1	NA	CATLGQGAKGNQPQHF	TGTGCCACCCTGGGACAGGGGGCTAAGGGCAATCAGCCCCAGCATTTT
TRBV5-6	TRBJ2-7	NA	NA	CASSLETDSYEQYF	TGTGCCAGCAGCTTGGAGACAGACTCCTACGAGCAGTACTTC
TRBV27	TRBJ1-3	NA	NA	CASSQVSGNTIYF	TGTGCCAGCAGCCAGGTGTCTGGAAACACCATATATTTT
TRBV28	TRBJ2-1	TRBD2	NA	CASRGTSKFNEQFF	TGTGCCAGCAGGGGGACTAGCAAGTTCAATGAGCAGTTCTTC
TRBV19	TRBJ1-1	TRBD1	NA	CASSPTRTGDTEAFF	TGTGCCAGTAGTCCCACCCGGACAGGGGACACTGAAGCTTTCTTT
TRBV29-1	TRBJ1-2	NA	NA	CSVGEYGYTF	TGCAGCGTTGGGGAGTATGGCTACACCTTC
TRBV5-1	TRBJ1-5	NA	NA	CASSPAGEGYQPQHF	TGCGCCAGCAGCCCAGCGGGGGAGGGGTATCAGCCCCAGCATTTT
TRBV14	TRBJ2-4	NA	NA	CASSSGVWAKNIQYF	TGTGCCAGCAGCTCAGGGGTGTGGGCCAAAAACATTCAGTACTTC
TRBV6-5	TRBJ1-2	NA	NA	CASSYPDRGGYGYTF	TGTGCCAGCAGTTACCCGGACCGGGGTGGGTATGGCTACACCTTC
TRBV5-1	TRBJ2-3	TRBD2	NA	CASSFLAAGGSTDMQYF	TGCGCCAGCAGCTTTCTAGCAGCGGGGGGCAGCACAGATATGCAGTATTTT
TRBV6-1	TRBJ2-3	NA	NA	CASSVERGPDTQYF	TGTGCCAGCAGTGTTGAAAGGGGCCCAGATACGCAGTATTTT
TRBV5-4	TRBJ2-5	TRBD2	NA	CASSNPGTSGGTTGTQYF	TGTGCCAGCAGCAACCCCGGGACTAGCGGGGGGACGACCGGGACCCAGTACTTC
TRBV13	TRBJ2-3	TRBD2	NA	CASSLTSGSDTQYF	TGTGCCAGCAGCTTGACTAGCGGATCAGATACGCAGTATTTT
TRBV21-1	TRBJ2-1	NA	NA	CASSNGERGGQNEQFF	TGTGCCAGCAGCAATGGGGAGCGGGGGGGCCAAAATGAGCAGTTCTTC
TRBV18	TRBJ2-5	TRBD1	NA	CASSQNRGNPETQYF	TGTGCCAGCTCACAAAACAGGGGAAATCCGGAGACCCAGTACTTC
TRBV7-3	TRBJ2-2	NA	NA	CASSLQAFNTGELFF	TGTGCCAGCAGCTTACAAGCATTCAACACCGGGGAGCTGTTTTTT
TRBV7-2	TRBJ2-5	NA	NA	CASSLDPYQETQYF	TGTGCCAGCAGCTTAGACCCCTATCAAGAGACCCAGTACTTC
TRBV27	TRBJ2-7	NA	NA	CASSSVQGYEQYF	TGTGCCAGCAGCTCGGTACAGGGCTACGAGCAGTACTTC
TRBV5-4	TRBJ2-3	NA	few	CASSPRTSTDTQYF	TGTGCCAGCAGCCCCCGGACAAGCACAGATACGCAGTATTTT
TRBV6-5	TRBJ1-2	NA	NA	CASSTRGKHYGYTF	TGTGCCAGCAGTACTCGAGGGAAACACTATGGCTACACCTTC
TRBV27	TRBJ1-5	NA	NA	CASSSRPQGFSNQPQHF	TGTGCCAGCAGTTCCCGCCCACAGGGTTTTAGCAATCAGCCCCAGCATTTT
TRBV5-6	TRBJ2-4	TRBD2	NA	CASSGRGELAKNIQYF	TGTGCCAGCAGCGGACGGGGGGAGTTAGCCAAAAACATTCAGTACTTC
TRBV13	TRBJ2-4	TRBD2	few	CASSLGTSGGTNIQYF	TGTGCCAGCAGCCTGGGGACTAGCGGGGGGACAAACATTCAGTACTTC
TRBV5-4	TRBJ2-4	NA	NA	CASRLSSGYGGRLAKNIQYF	TGTGCCAGCAGACTGTCGAGTGGTTACGGGGGACGCCTAGCCAAAAACATTCAGTACTTC
TRBV7-9	TRBJ2-1	TRBD2	few	CASSSERASGGSYNEQFF	TGTGCCAGCAGCTCGGAACGGGCTAGCGGGGGATCCTACAATGAGCAGTTCTTC
TRBV5-6	TRBJ1-3	NA	few	CASSTIGEAGNTIYF	TGTGCCAGCAGCACGATCGGGGAAGCTGGAAACACCATATATTTT
TRBV5-1	TRBJ1-6	NA	NA	CASSLTSSYNSPLHF	TGCGCCAGCAGCTTAACGAGCTCCTATAATTCACCCCTCCACTTT
TRBV18	TRBJ2-3	NA	NA	CASSAGSTDTQYF	TGTGCCAGCTCAGCGGGGAGCACAGATACGCAGTATTTT
TRBV27	TRBJ1-2	NA	few	CASSPLRGGADYGYTF	TGTGCCAGCAGTCCTCTACGCGGAGGGGCGGACTATGGCTACACCTTC
TRBV5-1	TRBJ2-5	NA	NA	CASSAGGGGGVETQYF	TGCGCCAGCAGCGCCGGCGGGGGCGGAGGGGTAGAGACCCAGTACTTC
TRBV7-9	TRBJ2-5	NA	NA	CASSPLRVGWETQYF	TGTGCCAGCAGCCCCCTCAGGGTTGGTTGGGAGACCCAGTACTTC
TRBV2	TRBJ1-6	NA	NA	CASTGQPNSPLHF	TGTGCCAGCACAGGGCAGCCTAATTCACCCCTCCACTTT
TRBV28	TRBJ1-5	TRBD1	NA	CASSLPDSSGQGYQPQHF	TGTGCCAGCAGTTTGCCCGATTCATCGGGACAGGGGTATCAGCCCCAGCATTTT
TRBV6-5	TRBJ1-4	NA	few	CATAFVTNEKLFF	TGTGCCACCGCGTTTGTGACTAATGAAAAACTGTTTTTT
TRBV4-1	TRBJ2-5	TRBD2	once	CASSERGGHETQYF	TGCGCCAGCAGCGAGCGGGGGGGCCACGAGACCCAGTACTTC
TRBV6-5	TRBJ2-3	TRBD1	NA	CATGQLSGDTQYF	TGTGCCACGGGACAGCTCTCTGGGGATACGCAGTATTTT